The 8 T cell receptor beta chains in this list originate from one sample, sequenced in a study of blood T cell repertoires in COVID-19. Here immunoSEQ multiplex PCR was the method, and the copy in TCRdb shows in-frame clones only, minus some. The sample gives 180,000 or so clones, 70% to 90% of which show up once; 7% is in the top ten. The sample taken for sequencing was peripheral blood. The receptors shown here come from a woman aged 80 or older in a cohort sampled during active or convalescent COVID-19.

V usage is TRBV20-1 and J usage is TRBJ2-3; D is possibly TRBD2 (7 bases). The V end was cut by 3 bases, the J end by 6 bases, with 16 bases between. The CDR3 consists of 14 residues. The germline gives CDR1 DFQATT, CDR2 SNEGSKA (reference sequence). DNA for the CDR3: TGCAGTGCTAGTCTGGGGGGGCCGAGGGATACGCAGTATTTT. Amino acids: CSASLGGPRDTQYF.

The gene calls are TRBV7-6 and TRBJ1-6, with TRBD1 as a possible D gene (6 bases). Trimming stripped 6 bases from V and 9 bases from J, with 18 bases between. Germline V gives CDR1 SGHVS, CDR2 FNYEAQ. The CDR3 is 15 residues long. The CDR3 loop is CASRPTTGRGSPLHF. The DNA for the CDR3 is TGTGCCAGCAGACCCACCACAGGGAGAGGTTCACCCCTCCACTTT.

The chain employs TRBV30 and TRBJ2-7, with TRBD1 as a possible D gene (6 bases). Between the trimmed V and J ends, which lost 3 bases and 6 bases, there was a span of 15 bases. Germline V CDR1 and CDR2: GTSNPN, SVGIG (reference sequence). This CDR3 is 13 amino acids long. The CDR3 loop is CAWSRKDSREQYF. CDR3 coding DNA: TGTGCCTGGAGCCGAAAGGACAGTCGCGAGCAGTACTTC.

The chain employs TRBV2 and TRBJ1-2; D is unresolved. The CDR3 runs 12 residues. Trimming took 6 bases from V and 4 from J, leaving 9 bases between them. Looked up from germline, CDR1 is SNHLY and CDR2 is FYNNEI. In nucleotides, the CDR3 is TGTGCCAGCAGGCGGTTAGTCTATGGCTACACCTTC. It specifies CASRRLVYGYTF.

The gene calls are TRBV20-1 and TRBJ2-1; possible D gene TRBD2, 6 bases. This CDR3 comprises 14 residues. Trimming pared 6 bases from V and 1 base from J, leaving 13 bases between. Germline V CDR1 and CDR2: DFQATT, SNEGSKA (reference sequence). The CDR3 protein is CSASIGTSYNEQFF. CDR3 nucleotide sequence: TGCAGTGCCAGTATCGGGACTTCCTACAATGAGCAGTTCTTC.

There are a few counts of this clone. CDR3 sequence (DNA): TGTGCCAGCAGTTTTTCGTCTAATGAAAAACTGTTTTTT. Its translation is CASSFSSNEKLFF. The genes are TRBV12-3 or TRBV12-4 and TRBJ1-4; D ambiguous. The ends were cut back, 3 bases at V and 3 bases at J, with 5 bases in the middle. The CDR3 spans 13 residues.

The chain uses TRBV11-2 and TRBJ2-3; the D is unclear. Trimming left V 5 bases short and J 3 bases short, with 12 bases between. This CDR3 comprises 14 residues. Germline CDR1 is SGHAT and CDR2 is FQNNGV. DNA of the CDR3: TGTGCCAGCAGCGCCCCCCCCCGGACAGATACGCAGTATTTT. Protein: CASSAPPRTDTQYF.

This chain connects TRBV28 to TRBJ1-1; D call uncertain. The V end was cut by 10 bases, the J end by 1 base, with 16 bases between. The CDR3 is 14 amino acids. The V gene's germline CDR1 is MDHEN and CDR2 SYDVKM. The CDR3 loop is CATLGRLWNTEAFF. The CDR3 region has the DNA TGTGCCACCCTGGGGAGGTTATGGAACACTGAAGCTTTCTTT.